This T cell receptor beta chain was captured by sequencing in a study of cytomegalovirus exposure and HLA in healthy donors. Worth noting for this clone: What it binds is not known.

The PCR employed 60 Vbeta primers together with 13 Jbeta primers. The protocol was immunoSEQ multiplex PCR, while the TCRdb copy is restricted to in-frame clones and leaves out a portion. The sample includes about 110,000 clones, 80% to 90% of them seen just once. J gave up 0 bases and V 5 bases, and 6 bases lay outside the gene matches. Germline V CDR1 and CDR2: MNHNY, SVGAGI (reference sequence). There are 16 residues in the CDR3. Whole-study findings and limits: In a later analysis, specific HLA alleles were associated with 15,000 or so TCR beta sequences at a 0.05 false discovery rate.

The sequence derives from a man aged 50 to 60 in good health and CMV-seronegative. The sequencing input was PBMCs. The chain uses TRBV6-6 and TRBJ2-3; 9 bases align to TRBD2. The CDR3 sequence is CASSPIAGGSTDTQYF. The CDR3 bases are TGTGCCAGCAGTCCTATTGCGGGAGGGAGCACAGATACGCAGTATTTT.